A selection of T cell receptor beta chains follows, all from one sample in a study of T cell changes during pregnancy in multiple sclerosis. The protocol was immunoSEQ multiplex PCR, while the TCRdb copy is restricted to in-frame clones and leaves out a portion. This repertoire shows 50,000 to 70,000 clones, approximately 92% found once; its top ten account for around 0.93%. Source: peripheral blood, taken in the first trimester of pregnancy. These receptors were collected from a female donor with multiple sclerosis, enrolled in a pregnancy study. CDR3s include the opening cysteine and the closing phenylalanine or tryptophan. Fields, in order: V gene, clone size, J gene, D gene, CDR3 DNA, CDR3 protein. A D gene is named only where the DNA matches it firmly. Only some rows state a clone size, as once, few, many or a class for expanded clones.

v_gene: TRBV19; abundance: NA; j_gene: TRBJ1-1; d_gene: NA; CDR3nt: TGTGCCAGTAGTATCTACGGCACTGAAGCTTTCTTT; CDR3aa: CASSIYGTEAFF
v_gene: TRBV7-6; abundance: NA; j_gene: TRBJ1-1; d_gene: NA; CDR3nt: TGTGCCAGCGGTCGCGGGGCCACTAACACTGAAGCTTTCTTT; CDR3aa: CASGRGATNTEAFF
v_gene: TRBV4-3; abundance: NA; j_gene: TRBJ1-6; d_gene: TRBD1; CDR3nt: TGCGCCAGCAGCCCTGGAGGACAGGGGAGAAATTCACCCCTCCACTTT; CDR3aa: CASSPGGQGRNSPLHF
v_gene: TRBV9; abundance: NA; j_gene: TRBJ2-5; d_gene: TRBD2; CDR3nt: TGTGCCAGCAGCGGCCGACTAGCGGGGGGGTTCCAAGAGACCCAGTACTTC; CDR3aa: CASSGRLAGGFQETQYF
v_gene: TRBV27; abundance: NA; j_gene: TRBJ2-7; d_gene: TRBD1; CDR3nt: TGTGCCAGCAGCATCTTTCCGGGTCAGGGGGCCTCCTACGAGCAGTACTTC; CDR3aa: CASSIFPGQGASYEQYF
v_gene: TRBV5-4; abundance: NA; j_gene: TRBJ2-1; d_gene: TRBD2; CDR3nt: TGTGCCACAAGACTAGCGGGGGGGACCTACAATGAGCAGTTCTTC; CDR3aa: CATRLAGGTYNEQFF
v_gene: TRBV6-6; abundance: few; j_gene: TRBJ2-2; d_gene: TRBD1; CDR3nt: TGTGCCAGCAGTTACCGGACAGGGCGTAGCACCGGGGAGCTGTTTTTT; CDR3aa: CASSYRTGRSTGELFF
v_gene: TRBV4-3; abundance: NA; j_gene: TRBJ2-7; d_gene: TRBD2; CDR3nt: TGCGCCAGCAGCCAACAATCCTCGACTAGCGGGGTGGACGAGCAGTACTTC; CDR3aa: CASSQQSSTSGVDEQYF
v_gene: TRBV7-8; abundance: NA; j_gene: TRBJ1-6; d_gene: TRBD1; CDR3nt: TGTGCCAGCAGCTTGCTTTCGGCGACAGGGGGTTCACCCCTCCACTTT; CDR3aa: CASSLLSATGGSPLHF
v_gene: TRBV9; abundance: NA; j_gene: TRBJ2-5; d_gene: TRBD2; CDR3nt: TGTGCCAGCAGCGCCGGGACTAGCATGGAGACCCAGTACTTC; CDR3aa: CASSAGTSMETQYF
v_gene: TRBV7-2; abundance: once; j_gene: TRBJ1-4; d_gene: TRBD1; CDR3nt: TGTGCCAGCAGTTGGTCCGGGACAGGGGCTGAAAAACTGTTTTTT; CDR3aa: CASSWSGTGAEKLFF
v_gene: TRBV7-2; abundance: NA; j_gene: TRBJ1-1; d_gene: NA; CDR3nt: TGTGCCAGCAGCTTAGAGTTTACCCGGGGGAACACTGAAGCTTTCTTT; CDR3aa: CASSLEFTRGNTEAFF
v_gene: TRBV7-2; abundance: once; j_gene: TRBJ1-1; d_gene: TRBD1; CDR3nt: TGTGCCAGCAGCCCGGGGACAGGTGAAGCTTTCTTT; CDR3aa: CASSPGTGEAFF
v_gene: TRBV16; abundance: NA; j_gene: TRBJ1-2; d_gene: TRBD1; CDR3nt: TGTGCCAGCAGCCGAGGGGGACAGGGGCAGTATGGCTACACCTTC; CDR3aa: CASSRGGQGQYGYTF
v_gene: TRBV7-2; abundance: NA; j_gene: TRBJ2-7; d_gene: TRBD1; CDR3nt: TGTGCCAGCAGCTTAGAAGGGGGACAGCCATACGAGCAGTACTTC; CDR3aa: CASSLEGGQPYEQYF
v_gene: TRBV5-4; abundance: NA; j_gene: TRBJ2-4; d_gene: TRBD1; CDR3nt: TGTGCCAGCAGCCCCGTGGGACAGGGGGCTGGAGTTCAGTACTTC; CDR3aa: CASSPVGQGAGVQYF
v_gene: TRBV7-2; abundance: NA; j_gene: TRBJ1-3; d_gene: NA; CDR3nt: TGTGCCAGCAGCTTAGGGGGACACCCCGCTGGAAACACCATATATTTT; CDR3aa: CASSLGGHPAGNTIYF
v_gene: TRBV6-4; abundance: NA; j_gene: TRBJ1-2; d_gene: TRBD1; CDR3nt: TGTGCCAGCAGTCCCTCACAGGGGACGGACTATGGCTACACCTTC; CDR3aa: CASSPSQGTDYGYTF
v_gene: TRBV5-4; abundance: NA; j_gene: TRBJ1-2; d_gene: TRBD1; CDR3nt: TGTGCCAGCAGCTTGGCCGGGACAGGTAACTATGGCTACACCTTC; CDR3aa: CASSLAGTGNYGYTF
v_gene: TRBV27; abundance: NA; j_gene: TRBJ1-1; d_gene: TRBD1; CDR3nt: TGTGCCAGCACCGTGACAGGGGGGGCTGAAGCTTTCTTT; CDR3aa: CASTVTGGAEAFF
v_gene: TRBV12-5; abundance: NA; j_gene: TRBJ1-6; d_gene: TRBD1; CDR3nt: TGTGCTAGTGGTTTAGGACAGGGACCTAATTCACCCCTCCACTTT; CDR3aa: CASGLGQGPNSPLHF
v_gene: TRBV9; abundance: once; j_gene: TRBJ2-3; d_gene: NA; CDR3nt: TGTGCCAGCAGCGCCTTTAGCACAGATACGCAGTATTTT; CDR3aa: CASSAFSTDTQYF
v_gene: TRBV2; abundance: NA; j_gene: TRBJ1-1; d_gene: TRBD1; CDR3nt: TGTGCCAGCAGTAGACAGGGGAAGAACACTGAAGCTTTCTTT; CDR3aa: CASSRQGKNTEAFF
v_gene: TRBV11-1; abundance: NA; j_gene: TRBJ2-7; d_gene: TRBD2; CDR3nt: TGTGCCAGCAGCTTAGGGACTAGCGGGGCCTACGAGCAGTACTTC; CDR3aa: CASSLGTSGAYEQYF
v_gene: TRBV6-1; abundance: NA; j_gene: TRBJ1-4; d_gene: NA; CDR3nt: TGTGCCAGCAGTGATCGGAGCGGGTATGAAAAACTGTTTTTT; CDR3aa: CASSDRSGYEKLFF
v_gene: TRBV12-1; abundance: NA; j_gene: TRBJ1-2; d_gene: NA; CDR3nt: TGTGCCAGCAGCTTTCGCCCCCTAAAAACTTTC; CDR3aa: CASSFRPLKTF
v_gene: TRBV7-9; abundance: NA; j_gene: TRBJ2-3; d_gene: NA; CDR3nt: TGTGCCAGCAGCTTAGAGCGAGATACGCAGTATTTT; CDR3aa: CASSLERDTQYF
v_gene: TRBV4-2; abundance: NA; j_gene: TRBJ2-2; d_gene: NA; CDR3nt: TGTGCCAGCAGCCCGCCCTCCTTGGGGACACTTCCCGGGGAGCTGTTTTTT; CDR3aa: CASSPPSLGTLPGELFF